This T cell receptor (beta chain) was found in a study of shared clonotypes between healthy human individuals. Assay: immunoSEQ multiplex PCR; the TCRdb copy retains only in-frame clones and omits some. The sample has approximately 2,300,000 clones, 92% seen once. There were only Caucasian adults among the donors, and all lived in Nashville, Tennessee. With V trimmed by 5 bases and J by 3 bases, 10 bases remained unmatched. CDR3 length equals 16 residues. Germline values: CDR1 SGHTA, CDR2 FQGNSA. On this clone itself: Its antigen is as yet unknown.

General study findings and limits: Investigators expected sequencing depth to affect clonotype sharing among donors.

Material for sequencing was naive CD4+ T cells from PBMCs. Subset indicated: CD45RA+ positively selected. The receptor comes from a man between 18 and 29 years old in good health. Some clones in this sample may be carry-over from other donors' samples. The V gene is TRBV7-2, the J gene TRBJ2-3; the match to TRBD2 covers 8 bases. The DNA for the CDR3 is TGTGCCAGCAGCCCTTACTTAGCGGGAATTACAGATACGCAGTATTTT. Amino acid sequence: CASSPYLAGITDTQYF.